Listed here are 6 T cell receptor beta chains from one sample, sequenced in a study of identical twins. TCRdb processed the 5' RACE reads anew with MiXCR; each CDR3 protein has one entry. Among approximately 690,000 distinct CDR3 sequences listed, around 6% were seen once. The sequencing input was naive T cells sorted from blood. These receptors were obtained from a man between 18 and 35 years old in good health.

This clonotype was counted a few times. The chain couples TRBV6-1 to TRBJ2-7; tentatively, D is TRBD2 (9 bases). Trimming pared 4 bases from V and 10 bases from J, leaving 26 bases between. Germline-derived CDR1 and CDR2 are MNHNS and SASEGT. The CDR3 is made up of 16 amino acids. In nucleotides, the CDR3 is TGTGCCAGCAGTGGCGGGACAGGACTAGCGTTCGGGGAACAGTACTTC. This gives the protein CASSGGTGLAFGEQYF.

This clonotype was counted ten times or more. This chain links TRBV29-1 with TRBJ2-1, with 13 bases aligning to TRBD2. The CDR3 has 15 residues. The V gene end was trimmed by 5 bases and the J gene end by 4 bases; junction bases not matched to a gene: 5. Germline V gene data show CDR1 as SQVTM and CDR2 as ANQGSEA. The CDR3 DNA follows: TGCAGCGTTATCGGACTAGCGGGGGTATACAATGAGCAGTTCTTC. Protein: CSVIGLAGVYNEQFF.

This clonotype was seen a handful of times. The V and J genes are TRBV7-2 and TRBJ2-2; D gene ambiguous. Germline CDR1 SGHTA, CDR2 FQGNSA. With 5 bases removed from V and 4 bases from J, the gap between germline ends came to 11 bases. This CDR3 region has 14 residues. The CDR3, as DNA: TGTGCCAGCAGCCAAGAGTACTTCACCGGGGAGCTGTTTTTT. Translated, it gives CASSQEYFTGELFF.

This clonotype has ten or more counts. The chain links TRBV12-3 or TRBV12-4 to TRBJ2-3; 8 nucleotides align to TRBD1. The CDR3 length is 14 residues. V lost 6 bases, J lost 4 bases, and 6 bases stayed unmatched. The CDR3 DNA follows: TGTGCCAGCAGCCCAGGACAGGGATCAGATACGCAGTATTTT. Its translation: CASSPGQGSDTQYF.

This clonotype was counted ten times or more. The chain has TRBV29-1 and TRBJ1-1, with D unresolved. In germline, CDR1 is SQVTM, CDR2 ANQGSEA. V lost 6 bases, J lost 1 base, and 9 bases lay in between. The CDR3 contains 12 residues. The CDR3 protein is CSVPRGNTEAFF. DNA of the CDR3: TGCAGCGTGCCACGGGGGAACACTGAAGCTTTCTTT.

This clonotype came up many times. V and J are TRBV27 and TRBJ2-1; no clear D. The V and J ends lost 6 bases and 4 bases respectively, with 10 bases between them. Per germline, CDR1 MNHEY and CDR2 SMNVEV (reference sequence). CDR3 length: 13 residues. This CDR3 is CASSFGRYNEQFF. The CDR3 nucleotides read TGTGCCAGCAGCTTTGGGCGGTACAATGAGCAGTTCTTC.